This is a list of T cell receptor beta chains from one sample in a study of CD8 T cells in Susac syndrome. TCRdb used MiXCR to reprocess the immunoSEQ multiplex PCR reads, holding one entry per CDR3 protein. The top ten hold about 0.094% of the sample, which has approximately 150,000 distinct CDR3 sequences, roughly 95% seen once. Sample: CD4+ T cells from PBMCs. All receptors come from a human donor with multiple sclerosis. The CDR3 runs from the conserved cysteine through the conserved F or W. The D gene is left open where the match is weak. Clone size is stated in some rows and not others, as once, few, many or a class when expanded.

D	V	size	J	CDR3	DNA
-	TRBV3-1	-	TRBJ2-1	CASSPLVASNEQFF	TGTGCCAGCAGCCCCTTAGTGGCGTCCAATGAGCAGTTCTTC
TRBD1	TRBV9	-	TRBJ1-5	CASSGGTGKNQPQHF	TGTGCCAGCAGCGGAGGGACAGGGAAAAATCAGCCCCAGCATTTT
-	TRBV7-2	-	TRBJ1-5	CASSLMGSDQPQHF	TGTGCCAGCAGCTTAATGGGGTCGGATCAGCCCCAGCATTTT
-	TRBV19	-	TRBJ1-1	CASTKGWGGTEAFF	TGTGCCAGTACGAAGGGTTGGGGGGGCACTGAAGCTTTCTTT
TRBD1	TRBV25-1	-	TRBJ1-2	CASSGTGVGYTF	TGTGCCAGCAGTGGGACAGGGGTAGGCTACACCTTC
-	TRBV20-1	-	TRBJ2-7	CSAWGDLLPYEQYF	TGCAGTGCTTGGGGGGACCTCCTACCCTACGAGCAGTACTTC
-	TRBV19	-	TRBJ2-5	CASRRGVAPYQETQYF	TGTGCCAGCCGCAGGGGGGTAGCTCCGTACCAAGAGACCCAGTACTTC
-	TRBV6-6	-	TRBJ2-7	CASRPGQGGSYEQYF	TGTGCCAGCAGACCCGGGCAGGGTGGCTCCTACGAGCAGTACTTC
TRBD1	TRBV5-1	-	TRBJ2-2	CASNTGQGNTGELFF	TGCGCCAGCAATACGGGACAGGGCAACACCGGGGAGCTGTTTTTT
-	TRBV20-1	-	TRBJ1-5	CSAGTGRSNQPQHF	TGCAGTGCTGGGACGGGTCGTAGCAATCAGCCCCAGCATTTT
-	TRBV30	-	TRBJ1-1	CAFLSTEKAFF	TGTGCCTTCCTCTCGACAGAGAAAGCTTTCTTT
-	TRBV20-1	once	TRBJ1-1	CSAPEWTVNTEAFF	TGCAGTGCTCCCGAGTGGACAGTTAACACTGAAGCTTTCTTT
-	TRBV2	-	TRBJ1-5	CASSEEGGRDLPQHF	TGTGCCAGCAGTGAAGAAGGGGGAAGGGATCTGCCCCAGCATTTT
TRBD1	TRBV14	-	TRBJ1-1	CASSQGLGQGWTEAFF	TGTGCCAGCAGCCAAGGGTTGGGACAGGGGTGGACTGAAGCTTTCTTT
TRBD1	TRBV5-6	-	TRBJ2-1	CASIAEQGSSYNEQFF	TGTGCCAGCATCGCGGAACAGGGGAGCTCCTACAATGAGCAGTTCTTC
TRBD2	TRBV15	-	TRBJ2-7	CATSRDLGLADYEQYF	TGTGCCACCAGCAGAGACCTGGGACTAGCGGATTACGAGCAGTACTTC
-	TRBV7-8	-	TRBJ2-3	CASSWALADTQYF	TGTGCCAGCAGCTGGGCCTTGGCAGATACGCAGTATTTT
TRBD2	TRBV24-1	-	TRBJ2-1	CATSETSGRGEQFF	TGTGCCACCTCCGAGACTAGCGGGAGGGGTGAGCAGTTCTTC
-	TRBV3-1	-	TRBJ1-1	CASSQPPSGRSEAFF	TGTGCCAGCAGCCAACCACCATCCGGGAGGTCTGAAGCTTTCTTT
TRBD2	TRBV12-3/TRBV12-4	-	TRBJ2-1	CASSGTLGRGYNEQFF	TGTGCCAGCAGTGGCACCCTAGGGCGGGGGTACAATGAGCAGTTCTTC
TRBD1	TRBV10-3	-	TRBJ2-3	CAISRDRARTDTQYF	TGTGCCATCAGTAGGGACAGGGCGCGCACAGATACGCAGTATTTT
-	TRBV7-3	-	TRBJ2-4	CASSLQAKNIQYF	TGTGCCAGCAGCTTACAGGCCAAAAACATTCAGTACTTC
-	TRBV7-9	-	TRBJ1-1	CASSLSRDQREAFF	TGTGCCAGCAGCTTGAGTCGGGACCAACGGGAAGCTTTCTTT
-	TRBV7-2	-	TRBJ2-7	CASSFSGTGEQYF	TGTGCCAGCAGCTTTTCCGGTACGGGGGAGCAGTACTTC
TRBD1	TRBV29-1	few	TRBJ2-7	CSAMGQLYEQYF	TGCAGCGCCATGGGACAGCTCTACGAGCAGTACTTC
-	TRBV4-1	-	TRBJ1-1	CASSRPTGLNTEAFF	TGCGCCAGCAGCCGACCCACAGGATTGAACACTGAAGCTTTCTTT
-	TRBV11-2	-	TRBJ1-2	CASSRENYGYTF	TGTGCCAGCAGCCGCGAGAACTATGGCTACACCTTC
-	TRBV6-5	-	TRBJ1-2	CASSYGYEGSGYTF	TGTGCCAGCAGTTACGGTTATGAAGGTAGTGGCTACACCTTC
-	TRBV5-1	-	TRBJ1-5	CASAQDPYQPQHF	TGCGCCAGCGCACAGGACCCATATCAGCCCCAGCATTTT
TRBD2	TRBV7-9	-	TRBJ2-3	CASSTHTSGRGTDTQYF	TGTGCCAGCAGCACTCATACTAGCGGGAGAGGTACAGATACGCAGTATTTT
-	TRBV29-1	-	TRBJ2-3	CSVDSLAADTQYF	TGCAGCGTTGACAGCCTAGCCGCGGATACGCAGTATTTT
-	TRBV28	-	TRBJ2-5	CASTRSPAETQYF	TGTGCCAGCACCCGTTCCCCTGCGGAGACCCAGTACTTC
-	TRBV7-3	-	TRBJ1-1	CASSSSGAGTEAFF	TGTGCCAGCAGCTCCTCCGGGGCTGGCACTGAAGCTTTCTTT
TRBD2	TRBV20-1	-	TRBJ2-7	CSATLAGVTYEQYF	TGCAGTGCAACGCTAGCGGGAGTTACCTACGAGCAGTACTTC
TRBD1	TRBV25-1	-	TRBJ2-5	CASSEWTGKETQYF	TGTGCCAGCAGTGAATGGACAGGGAAAGAGACCCAGTACTTC
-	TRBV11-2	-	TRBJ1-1	CASSTKGPEAFF	TGTGCCAGCAGCACGAAGGGTCCTGAAGCTTTCTTT
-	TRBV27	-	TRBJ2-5	CASSLSGGVQETQYF	TGTGCCAGCAGTTTATCTGGAGGAGTTCAGGAGACCCAGTACTTC
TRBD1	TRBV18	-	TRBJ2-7	CASSPGTGPYEQYF	TGTGCCAGCTCACCCGGGACAGGTCCCTACGAGCAGTACTTC
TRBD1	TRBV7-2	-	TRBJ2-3	CASRRWTGPDTQYF	TGTGCCAGCAGGCGATGGACAGGGCCAGATACGCAGTATTTT
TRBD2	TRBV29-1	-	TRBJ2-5	CSVRAGGLETQYF	TGCAGCGTAAGGGCGGGAGGGTTGGAGACCCAGTACTTC
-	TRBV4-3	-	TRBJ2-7	CASSQQAESYEQYF	TGCGCCAGCAGCCAACAGGCCGAAAGCTACGAGCAGTACTTC
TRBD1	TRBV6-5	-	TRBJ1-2	CASSPTGEDGYTF	TGTGCCAGCAGTCCGACAGGGGAAGATGGCTACACCTTC
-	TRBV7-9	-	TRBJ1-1	CASSFRDRPNTEAFF	TGTGCCAGCAGCTTTCGAGACAGACCGAACACTGAAGCTTTCTTT
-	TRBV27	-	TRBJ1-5	CASSLLQSNQPQHF	TGTGCCAGCAGTTTATTGCAGTCAAATCAGCCCCAGCATTTT
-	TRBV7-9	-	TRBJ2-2	CASRKSGELFF	TGTGCCAGCAGAAAATCTGGGGAGCTGTTTTTT
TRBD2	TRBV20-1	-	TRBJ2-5	CSARKAGGRETQYF	TGCAGTGCTAGAAAGGCGGGAGGGCGGGAGACCCAGTACTTC
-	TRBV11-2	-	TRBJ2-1	CASSLRVGYNEQFF	TGTGCCAGCAGCTTAAGAGTAGGTTACAATGAGCAGTTCTTC
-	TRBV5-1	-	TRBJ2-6	CASSLVLSGANVLTF	TGCGCCAGCAGCTTGGTGTTGTCTGGGGCCAACGTCCTGACTTTC
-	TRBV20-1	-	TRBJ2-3	CSASGLGGPDTQYF	TGCAGTGCTAGCGGGCTAGGGGGACCAGATACGCAGTATTTT
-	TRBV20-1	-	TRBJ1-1	CSAKFWQGHEAFF	TGCAGTGCGAAATTTTGGCAGGGCCATGAAGCTTTCTTT
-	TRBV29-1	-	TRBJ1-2	CSVEVGDTGDGYTF	TGCAGCGTTGAAGTAGGAGACACAGGAGATGGCTACACCTTC
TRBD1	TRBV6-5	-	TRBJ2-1	CASGQQGSSYNEQFF	TGTGCCAGCGGTCAACAGGGGAGCTCCTACAATGAGCAGTTCTTC
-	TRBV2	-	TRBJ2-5	CASSEDFGETQYF	TGTGCCAGCAGTGAAGATTTCGGGGAAACCCAGTACTTC